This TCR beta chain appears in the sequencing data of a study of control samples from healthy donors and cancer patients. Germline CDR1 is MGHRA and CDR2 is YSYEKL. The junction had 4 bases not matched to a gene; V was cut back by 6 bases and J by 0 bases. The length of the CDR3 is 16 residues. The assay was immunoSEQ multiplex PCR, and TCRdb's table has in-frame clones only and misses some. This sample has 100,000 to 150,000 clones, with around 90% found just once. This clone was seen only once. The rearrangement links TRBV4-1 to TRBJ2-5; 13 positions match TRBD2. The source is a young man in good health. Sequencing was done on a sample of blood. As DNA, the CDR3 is TGCGCCAGCAGAAGGACTAGCGGGGGACACCAAGAGACCCAGTACTTC. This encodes CASRRTSGGHQETQYF.